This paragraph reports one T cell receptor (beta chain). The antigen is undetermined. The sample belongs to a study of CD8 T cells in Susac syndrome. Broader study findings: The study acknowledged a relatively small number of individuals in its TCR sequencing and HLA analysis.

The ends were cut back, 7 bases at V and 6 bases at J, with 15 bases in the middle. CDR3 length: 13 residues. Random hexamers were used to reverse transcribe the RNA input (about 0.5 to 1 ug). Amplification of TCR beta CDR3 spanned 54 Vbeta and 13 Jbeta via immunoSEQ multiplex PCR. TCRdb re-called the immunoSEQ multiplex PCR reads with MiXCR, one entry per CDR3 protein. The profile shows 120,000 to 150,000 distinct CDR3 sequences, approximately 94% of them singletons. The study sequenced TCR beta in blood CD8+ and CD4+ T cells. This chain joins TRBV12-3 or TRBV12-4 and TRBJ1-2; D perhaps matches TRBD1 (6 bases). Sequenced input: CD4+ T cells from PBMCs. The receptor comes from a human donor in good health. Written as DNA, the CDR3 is TGTGCCAGCACCCCACAGGGAGTGGATGGCTACACCTTC. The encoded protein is CASTPQGVDGYTF.